The 21 T cell receptor beta chains in this list originate from one sample, sequenced in a study of glioma-infiltrating T cells. TCR alpha and beta CDR3 regions were amplified from RNA using iRepertoire nested multiplex PCR. From the multiplex PCR reads, TCRdb called clonotypes with MiXCR, one entry per CDR3 protein. The data contain approximately 89,000 distinct CDR3 sequences, roughly 23% of them singletons. Sequenced material: glioma tissue, nonneoplastic brain tissue, or PBMCs (not recorded which). These receptors were taken from a human donor with low-grade glioma or glioblastoma, undergoing nonglioma brain surgery, or in good health (not recorded which).

The chain couples TRBV5-4 to TRBJ1-1, with a tentative D call TRBD1 (6 bases). This CDR3 comprises 13 residues. Trimming left V 2 bases short and J 4 bases short, with 9 bases between. The V gene's germline CDR1 is SGHNT and CDR2 YYREEE (reference sequence). The CDR3 loop reads CASSFTGRTEAFF. The CDR3 DNA follows: TGTGCCAGCAGCTTTACAGGGCGCACTGAAGCTTTCTTT.

Turning to this clonotype: At one boundary the junction diverges from the germline segment, which might be a read error. The V and J genes are TRBV12-3 or TRBV12-4 and TRBJ2-1, with 8 bases fitting TRBD2. CDR3 size: 15 residues. CDR3: CASSRSGSPYNERFF. CDR3 nucleotide sequence: TGTGCCAGCAGTCGAAGCGGGAGTCCCTACAATGAGCGGTTCTTC.

Worth noting for this clonotype: Just one base apart from a much larger clone, this may be a read error. The chain is built from TRBV18 and TRBJ2-7; a weak D match, TRBD2 (5 bases). Germline assignment: CDR1 KGHSH and CDR2 LQKENI. CDR3 length equals 15 residues. CDR3 sequence reads: CASSPETTSHYGQYF. CDR3 nucleotides: TGTGCCAGCTCACCAGAGACAACTAGTCACTACGGGCAGTACTTC.

This clonotype was counted ten times or more. The rearrangement uses TRBV12-3 or TRBV12-4 and TRBJ1-2; unclear D gene. This CDR3 is 14 amino acids long. V lost 6 bases to trimming and J lost 4 bases, with 15 bases between them. This CDR3 is CASSHGLVGYGYTF. CDR3 DNA sequence: TGTGCCAGCAGCCACGGCTTGGTGGGCTATGGCTACACCTTC.

This clonotype was found a few times. A much larger clone is a single base away; this may be a read error. The chain combines TRBV29-1 with TRBJ2-7; TRBD1 agrees at 9 bases. Germline CDR1 is SQVTM and CDR2 is ANQGSEA. CDR3 length: 14 residues. Germline trimming cut 6 bases from V and 4 bases from J; bases unmatched to any gene: 10. CDR3 residues: CSVGGQGEGYEQYF. CDR3 nucleotides: TGCAGCGTGGGGGGACAGGGAGAAGGTTACGAGCAGTACTTC.

The chain couples TRBV11-2 to TRBJ1-2, with D possibly matching TRBD1 (6 bases). CDR3 length: 14 amino acids. V was clipped by 5 bases and J by 3 bases, with 13 bases between them. CDR1 is SGHAT and CDR2 is FQNNGV in the germline V gene. In DNA form, the CDR3 reads TGTGCCAGCAGCCAGAACGGACAGTACTATGGCTACACCTTC. Amino acids: CASSQNGQYYGYTF.

This clonotype was recorded at least ten times. V is TRBV7-6 and J is TRBJ2-7, with a weak D call TRBD1 (6 bases). The V gene lost 5 bases and the J gene lost 5 bases, with 13 bases spanning the gap. The CDR3 is 13 residues long. Germline V gene sequence: CDR1 SGHVS, CDR2 FNYEAQ. CDR3 DNA: TGTGCCAGCAGCATCCTCGGGACAAACGAGCAGTACTTC. It encodes CASSILGTNEQYF.

The table lists this clonotype with many counts. This chain links TRBV6-5 with TRBJ2-7, with D perhaps given as TRBD1 or TRBD2 (5 bases each). The CDR3 totals 15 residues. In germline, CDR1 is MNHEY, CDR2 SVGAGI. Trimming pared 2 bases from V and 5 bases from J, leaving 16 bases between. CDR3 coding DNA: TGTGCCAGCAGTTACAGGGGACCGGTTACAAACGAGCAGTACTTC. The encoded protein is CASSYRGPVTNEQYF.

This rearrangement joins TRBV11-2 to TRBJ2-3, with D perhaps TRBD1 (5 bases). CDR3 length: 16 residues. V was cut by 3 bases and J by 0 bases, with 13 bases left in between. Germline V CDR1 and CDR2: SGHAT, FQNNGV. CDR3 DNA: TGTGCCAGCAGCTTGGGGCTCCGAACTAGCACAGATACGCAGTATTTT. Translation gives CASSLGLRTSTDTQYF.

This clonotype was seen many times. This chain uses TRBV6-1 with TRBJ2-3; TRBD2 agrees at 12 bases. Germline loops: CDR1 MNHNS, CDR2 SASEGT. The CDR3 consists of 16 residues. The trim removed 6 bases at V and 6 bases at J, leaving 10 bases unmatched. The chain's CDR3 is CASRRRTSGETDTQYF. CDR3 bases: TGTGCCAGCAGACGCCGGACTAGCGGGGAGACTGATACGCAGTATTTT.

The V call is TRBV5-5, the J call TRBJ2-1; D uncertain. The CDR3 has 14 amino acids. V was clipped by 5 bases and J by 5 bases, with 14 bases between them. CDR1 is SGHKS and CDR2 is YYEKEE in the germline V gene (reference sequence). The CDR3 DNA follows: TGTGCCAGCAGGCCGCGGCCCAATCACAATGAGCAGTTCTTC. Its protein product is CASRPRPNHNEQFF.

In its sample, this clonotype was seen many times. This chain links TRBV2 with TRBJ1-1; TRBD1 might be the D (6 bases). This CDR3 has 13 amino acids. CDR1 and CDR2 (germline): SNHLY, FYNNEI. Deletions cut 7 bases from V and 1 base from J, with 10 bases between. The CDR3 here is CASKLGANTEAFF. The CDR3 region has the DNA TGTGCCAGCAAATTGGGGGCGAACACTGAAGCTTTCTTT.

With respect to this clonotype: Relative to the germline gene, one junction end is altered; a read error may explain this. The V gene is TRBV6-2 or TRBV6-3, the J gene TRBJ2-5, with a tentative D call TRBD2 (6 bases). The CDR3 consists of 14 residues. Looked up from germline, CDR1 is MNHEY and CDR2 is SVGEGT. The CDR3 loop is CASSGTWTGENQYF. The CDR3 DNA sequence: TGTGCCAGCAGTGGTACCTGGACGGGGGAGAACCAGTACTTC.

Ten or more counts support this clonotype. This chain joins TRBV27 and TRBJ1-1; a weak D match, TRBD1 (5 bases). V was trimmed by 4 bases and J by 1 base, leaving 13 bases between them. CDR3 length: 15 residues. Germline V gene lookup returns CDR1 MNHEY and CDR2 SMNVEV (reference sequence). The CDR3 coding sequence is TGTGCCAGCAGTTCGCAGGGTTTGTCGAACACTGAAGCTTTCTTT. This sequence encodes CASSSQGLSNTEAFF.

This sequence joins TRBV12-3 or TRBV12-4 and TRBJ2-5; weak D call: TRBD1 (5 bases). The CDR3 loop spans 14 amino acids. V lost 2 bases and J 3 bases, leaving 10 bases between the germline ends. The CDR3 is CASSLRRQKETQYF. The CDR3 region has the DNA TGTGCCAGCAGTTTAAGAAGACAGAAAGAGACCCAGTACTTC.

This clonotype was counted ten times or more. This sequence joins TRBV18 and TRBJ2-3; D is ambiguous. Trimming took 3 bases from V and 6 from J, leaving 7 bases between them. CDR1 is KGHSH and CDR2 is LQKENI in the germline V gene. The CDR3 has 12 residues. In DNA form, the CDR3 reads TGTGCCAGCTCACCTCAGGACGATACGCAGTATTTT. Its protein is CASSPQDDTQYF. The variable domain in full, with the rest retrieved from reference TRBV18 and TRBJ2-3, is NAGVMQNPRHLVRRRGQEARLRCSPMKGHSHVYWYRQLPEEGLKFMVYLQKENIIDESGMPKERFSAEFPKEGPSILRIQQVVRGDSAAYFCASSPQDDTQYFGPGTRLTVL.

With respect to this clonotype: One end of the junction fails to match germline, which may point to a read error. This sequence joins TRBV6-1 and TRBJ2-1; D is undetermined. Germline CDR1 is MNHNS and CDR2 is SASEGT. The CDR3 covers 13 residues. CDR3 region: CASRETWGNEQFF. In DNA form, the CDR3 reads TGCGCCAGCAGAGAGACTTGGGGCAATGAGCAGTTCTTC.

The V and J genes are TRBV5-4 and TRBJ2-5; 14 nucleotides agree with TRBD2. The CDR3 contains 16 residues. The germline gives CDR1 SGHNT, CDR2 YYREEE (reference sequence). V trimming: 5 bases; J trimming: 4 bases; junction bases outside the gene matches: 7. CDR3 amino acids: CASRSGLAGGPETQYF. For the CDR3, the DNA is TGTGCCAGCAGATCCGGACTAGCGGGGGGTCCAGAGACCCAGTACTTC.

This clonotype has at least ten counts. The V gene is TRBV7-6, the J gene TRBJ1-1; D not certain. V shed 1 base and J shed 3 bases, with 6 bases lying between them. The length of the CDR3 is 13 residues. Germline V gene sequence: CDR1 SGHVS, CDR2 FNYEAQ. CDR3 nucleotides: TGTGCCAGCAGCTTAGAGGTTCACACTGAAGCTTTCTTT. This codes for CASSLEVHTEAFF.

This clonotype has a count of ten or more. The chain is built from TRBV6-6 and TRBJ1-6, with D unresolved. Trimming shortened V by 0 bases and J by 7 bases, and 4 bases separated the two germline ends. The CDR3 consists of 13 residues. Per germline, CDR1 MNHNY and CDR2 SVGAGI (reference sequence). CDR3 residues: CASSYSTNSPLHF. The CDR3 DNA sequence: TGTGCCAGCAGTTACTCGACGAATTCACCCCTCCACTTT.

This clonotype was seen ten or more times. This sequence joins TRBV6-1 and TRBJ2-3; the match to TRBD2 covers 10 bases. V dropped 5 bases and J dropped 0; count of bases not matched to a gene: 8. The germline V gene has CDR1 MNHNS and CDR2 SASEGT. This CDR3 is 17 amino acids long. The CDR3 coding sequence is TGTGCCAGCAGTCCTAGCGGGGGCCGCGCAAGCACAGATACGCAGTATTTT. This encodes CASSPSGGRASTDTQYF.